Here is one T cell receptor beta chain with its context. Its antigen is undetermined. The data belong to a study of cytomegalovirus exposure and HLA in healthy donors. Study-wide background: In terms of ancestry, the Caucasian-associated cluster contained roughly 81% of the approximately 380 genotyped donors. General study points: Available immune exposure information covered CMV serostatus only. According to reports, the classifier identified cytomegalovirus status with high specificity and sensitivity. As a later analysis showed, a missense DCLRE1C variant was linked to trimming of TCR beta V- and J-genes.

The J segment lost 3 bases and the V segment lost 6 bases, leaving 5 bases of the junction unmatched. Looked up from germline, CDR1 is MNHNS and CDR2 is SASEGT. The CDR3 length is 14 residues. In the PCR, 60 Vbeta and 13 Jbeta primers were used. Profiled with immunoSEQ multiplex PCR; TCRdb holds only in-frame clones, not every one. Its clone listing holds 150,000 or so clones. This receptor was obtained from a woman in her thirties or forties in good health and CMV-seropositive. Sequenced sample: PBMCs. This chain joins TRBV6-1 and TRBJ2-7, with 10 positions matching TRBD2. CDR3 region: CASRPSGSLYEQYF. The CDR3 bases are TGTGCCAGCAGACCTAGCGGGAGTCTCTACGAGCAGTACTTC.